This T cell receptor (beta chain) was found in a study of blood T cell repertoires in COVID-19. In the study overall: Sample material is recorded as cDNA or gDNA derived from T cells, B-cell-depleted T cells, or PBMCs.

Patients in Seattle were enrolled during active infection, then followed longitudinally. In the authors' methods: Researchers report that nucleated cell counts were estimated from reference gene primer amplification. Using immunoSEQ multiplex PCR, the repertoire was profiled, and TCRdb retains in-frame clones only, with some absent. V and J calls and clone size follow that table, whereas D and trimming were derived from the DNA. The data contain 310,000 or so clones, 88% of them seen just once; the ten biggest clones take up about 10%. J gave up 6 bases and V 4 bases, and 13 bases lay outside the gene matches. Germline V gene sequence: CDR1 MNHEY, CDR2 SVGAGI. The CDR3 length is 16 residues.

The receptor was derived from a woman in her thirties with COVID-19, enrolled during active disease. Material for sequencing was peripheral blood. The V call is TRBV6-5, the J call TRBJ2-7; 9 nucleotides agree with TRBD1. As DNA, the CDR3 is TGTGCCAGCAGTTCCCGACTGATGGACAGGGGATCCGAGCAGTACTTC. It specifies CASSSRLMDRGSEQYF.